The sequence of this T cell receptor beta chain was determined in a study of a mutant IDH1 vaccine in newly diagnosed glioma. Study-level background: Vaccines began 4-6 weeks after radiotherapy alone, or with temozolomide cycles.

Sequencing used immunoSEQ multiplex PCR; TCRdb keeps in-frame clones, though not all of them. The sample records about 62,000 clones, about 89% being singletons. Time point defined: week 11, during vaccination. Each dose of the vaccine consisted of 300 ug of mutant IDH1 20-mer peptide, with topical imiquimod. V lost 1 base and J lost 0; bases outside the gene matches: 6. Germline lookup yields CDR1 LGHNA and CDR2 YSLEER. This CDR3 region has 16 residues. Worth noting for this clone: The antigen is unknown.

The chain is built from TRBV4-3 and TRBJ2-7; 7 positions agree with TRBD1. This sequence originates from a man in his forties with glioma. Sequenced material: PBMCs, taken from a glioma patient whose treatment included an IDH1 peptide vaccine. The DNA for the CDR3 is TGCGCCAGCAGCCAAGTCGGACAGGTTAGCTCCTACGAGCAGTACTTC. This sequence encodes CASSQVGQVSSYEQYF.